The entry below gives a single T cell receptor (beta chain) sequence along with its context. The sample comes from a study of control samples from healthy donors and cancer patients. Trimming took 5 bases from V and 0 from J, leaving 13 bases between them. Germline assignment: CDR1 MGHRA and CDR2 YSYEKL. The CDR3 is 15 residues long. Profiled with immunoSEQ multiplex PCR; TCRdb holds only in-frame clones, not every one. The top ten clones hold about 9.5% of a sample with 65,000 to 80,000 clones, about nine tenths of them seen once. The chain couples TRBV4-1 to TRBJ1-2; D gene unclear. Sequenced sample: PBMCs. The receptor's source is a woman in her 50s with colorectal cancer. CDR3 loop: CASSEGATANYGYTF. CDR3 DNA sequence: TGCGCCAGCAGCGAGGGAGCTACTGCTAACTATGGCTACACCTTC.